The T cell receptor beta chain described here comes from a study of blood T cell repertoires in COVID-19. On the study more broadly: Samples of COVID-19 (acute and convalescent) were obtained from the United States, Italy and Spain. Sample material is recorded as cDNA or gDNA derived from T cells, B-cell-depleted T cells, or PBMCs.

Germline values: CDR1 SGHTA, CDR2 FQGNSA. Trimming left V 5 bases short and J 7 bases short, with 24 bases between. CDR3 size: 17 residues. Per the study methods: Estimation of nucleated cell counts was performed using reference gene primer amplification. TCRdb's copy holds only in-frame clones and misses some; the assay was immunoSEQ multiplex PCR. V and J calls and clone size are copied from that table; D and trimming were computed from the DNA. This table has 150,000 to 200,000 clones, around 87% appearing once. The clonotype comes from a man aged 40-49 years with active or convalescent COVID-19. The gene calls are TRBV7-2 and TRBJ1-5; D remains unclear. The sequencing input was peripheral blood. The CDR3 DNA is TGTGCCAGCAGCCCGTATAGCAGCTCACAAGTCTGGCAGCCCCAGCATTTT. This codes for CASSPYSSSQVWQPQHF.